The TCR beta chain described here comes from a study of cytomegalovirus exposure and HLA in healthy donors. Study observations and caveats: HLA-A and HLA-B allele assignments for most subjects were reportedly predicted accurately using TCR beta sequences.

Use of 60 Vbeta and 13 Jbeta primers characterized the PCR. Repertoires were generated with immunoSEQ multiplex PCR, while TCRdb's copy carries only in-frame clones and drops some. This table has around 90,000 clones, approximately 80% appearing once. With respect to this clone: What it binds is unknown.

Germline CDR1 SGHTA, CDR2 FQGNSA. The V segment lost 1 base and the J segment 5 bases; nucleotides outside the gene matches: 5. The CDR3 is 14 amino acids. The chain links TRBV7-2 to TRBJ2-7; 7 bases map to TRBD1. The sequencing sample was made of PBMCs. The TCR comes from a man aged 25-45 years in good health and CMV-seronegative. The DNA for the CDR3 is TGTGCCAGCAGCTTAGGTTACAGGGGCAACGAGCAGTACTTC. It codes for CASSLGYRGNEQYF.